This TCR beta chain was retrieved from a study of cytotoxic CD8 clonotypes in ibrutinib-treated CLL. Libraries were prepared by immunoSEQ multiplex PCR; TCRdb keeps only in-frame clonotypes and omits some of them. The data contain about 160,000 clones, roughly 88% of them singletons. Findings of the study overall: Baseline clonality, above age-matched healthy donor levels, tracked circulating CD8+ T-cell counts. Higher clonality was seen at ibrutinib response and a return toward baseline at progression.

Points on this clone: Its target is unknown.

Germline CDR1 reads SGDLS; CDR2 reads YYNGEE. Trimming pared 0 bases from V and 1 base from J, leaving 7 bases between. This CDR3 has 14 amino acids. This receptor was identified in a human donor with chronic lymphocytic leukemia. The sequenced sample was PBMCs, obtained at disease progression, from a patient treated with ibrutinib. The chain combines TRBV9 with TRBJ2-5; unclear D gene. CDR3 bases: TGTGCCAGCAGCGTAGGTAACAGCCAAGAGACCCAGTACTTC. Translating gives CASSVGNSQETQYF.